These 8 T cell receptor beta chains came from one sample sequenced in a study of T cells after yellow fever vaccination. TCRdb reanalysed the 5' RACE reads using MiXCR and keeps one entry per CDR3 protein. Of a few hundred thousand distinct CDR3 sequences listed, approximately 3.8% are singletons. The source was PBMCs, collected on the day of the yellow fever booster vaccination. Receptors were obtained from a man between 18 and 35 years old who received the YFV17D yellow fever vaccine.

This clonotype was seen ten or more times. The chain employs TRBV5-5 and TRBJ1-6, with D unclear. The CDR3 runs 15 residues. Germline CDR1 is SGHKS and CDR2 is YYEKEE (reference sequence). Trimming took 0 bases from V and 5 from J, leaving 9 bases between them. The CDR3 region has the DNA TGTGCCAGCAGCTTGGAACAGATACATAATTCACCCCTCCACTTT. Its protein product is CASSLEQIHNSPLHF. Complete variable domain (other parts from reference TRBV5-5 and TRBJ1-6): DAGVTQSPTHLIKTRGQQVTLRCSPISGHKSVSWYQQVLGQGPQFIFQYYEKEERGRGNFPDRFSARQFPNYSSELNVNALLLGDSALYLCASSLEQIHNSPLHFGNGTRLTVT.

There are many counts of this clonotype. This chain connects TRBV12-3 or TRBV12-4 to TRBJ2-5; 14 positions match TRBD2. With 5 bases clipped from V and 3 bases from J, the junction kept 5 bases outside the gene matches. The CDR3 is made up of 16 amino acids. DNA of the CDR3: TGTGCCAGCAGTGGAGGGACTAGCGGGGGAGAAGAGACCCAGTACTTC. Its protein product is CASSGGTSGGEETQYF.

This clonotype was observed many times. The chain couples TRBV7-9 to TRBJ1-1, with D unclear. This CDR3 spans 13 amino acids. Germline assignment: CDR1 SEHNR and CDR2 FQNEAQ (reference sequence). V lost 5 bases, J lost 6 bases, and 13 bases lay in between. CDR3 bases: TGTGCCAGCAGCCCCACGCTGGTTTCTGAAGCTTTCTTT. This sequence encodes CASSPTLVSEAFF.

This clonotype occurred many times. The chain recombines TRBV24-1 with TRBJ1-2; 9 bases are shared with TRBD1. CDR1 and CDR2 (germline): KGHDR, SFDVKD. CDR3 size: 14 residues. With 4 bases clipped from V and 6 bases from J, the junction kept 5 bases outside the gene matches. The CDR3: CATSDTGTGNGYTF. In DNA, the CDR3 is TGTGCCACCAGTGACACCGGGACAGGGAATGGCTACACCTTC.

This clonotype was seen many times. The CDR3 protein is CASSTRSGETYNEQFF. Here the CDR3 DNA reads TGTGCCAGCAGCACCCGTAGCGGGGAGACATACAATGAGCAGTTCTTC. This chain links TRBV7-8 with TRBJ2-1, with 8 positions matching TRBD2. Germline-derived CDR1 and CDR2 are SGHVS and FQNEAQ. V trimming: 5 bases; J trimming: 4 bases; junction bases outside the gene matches: 10. The CDR3 sequence is 16 residues long.

This clonotype was seen a few times. This rearrangement joins TRBV11-2 to TRBJ2-7; tentatively, D is TRBD1 or TRBD2 (5 bases each). This CDR3 has 13 residues. Germline V gives CDR1 SGHAT, CDR2 FQNNGV. The V and J ends lost 3 bases and 7 bases respectively, with 13 bases between them. The CDR3 nucleotides are TGTGCCAGCAGCTTCTCAATTTGGGGGGAGCAGTACGTC. Its protein is CASSFSIWGEQYV.

J is TRBJ2-7 and V is TRBV7-9; TRBD2 agrees at 8 bases. The CDR3 totals 16 residues. Germline V gives CDR1 SEHNR, CDR2 FQNEAQ (reference sequence). The trim removed 7 bases at V and 1 base at J, leaving 12 bases unmatched. CDR3 in DNA: TGTGCCAGCATCCAGTTCAGCGGGGGCCCTTCCTACGAGCAGTACTTC. Amino acid sequence: CASIQFSGGPSYEQYF.

This clonotype showed up many times. This rearrangement joins TRBV3-1 to TRBJ1-2; maybe TRBD1 (5 bases). In germline, CDR1 is LGHDT, CDR2 YNNKEL (reference sequence). The CDR3 is 12 amino acids. The V end was cut by 1 base, the J end by 8 bases, with 8 bases between. CDR3 coding DNA: TGTGCCAGCAGCCAAGGAGGGGAAGGCTACACCTTC. This gives the protein CASSQGGEGYTF.